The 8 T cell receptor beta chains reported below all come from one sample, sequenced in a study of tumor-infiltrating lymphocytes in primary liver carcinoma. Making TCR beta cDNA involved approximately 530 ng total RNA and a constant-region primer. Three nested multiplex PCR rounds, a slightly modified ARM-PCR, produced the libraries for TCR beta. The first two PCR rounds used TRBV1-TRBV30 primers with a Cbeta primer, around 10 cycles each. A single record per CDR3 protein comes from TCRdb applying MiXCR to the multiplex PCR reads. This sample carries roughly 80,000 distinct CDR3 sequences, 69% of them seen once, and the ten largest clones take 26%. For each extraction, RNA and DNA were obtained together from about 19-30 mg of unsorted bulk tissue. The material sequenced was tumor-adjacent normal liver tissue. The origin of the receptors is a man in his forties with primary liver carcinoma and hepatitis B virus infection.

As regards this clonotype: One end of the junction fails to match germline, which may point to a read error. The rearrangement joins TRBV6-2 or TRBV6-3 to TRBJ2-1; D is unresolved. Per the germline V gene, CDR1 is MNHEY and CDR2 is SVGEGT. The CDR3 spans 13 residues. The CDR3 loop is CASSYNGNDEQSF. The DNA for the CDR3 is TGTGCCAGCAGTTACAATGGAAACGATGAGCAGTCCTTC.

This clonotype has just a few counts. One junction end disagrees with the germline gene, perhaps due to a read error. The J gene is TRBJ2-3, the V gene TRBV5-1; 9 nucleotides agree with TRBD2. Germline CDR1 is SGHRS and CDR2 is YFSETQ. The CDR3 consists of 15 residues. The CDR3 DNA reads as TGCGCCAGTCTATTTTCTAGCGGGGTCACAGATACGCAGTATTTC. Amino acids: CASLFSSGVTDTQYF.

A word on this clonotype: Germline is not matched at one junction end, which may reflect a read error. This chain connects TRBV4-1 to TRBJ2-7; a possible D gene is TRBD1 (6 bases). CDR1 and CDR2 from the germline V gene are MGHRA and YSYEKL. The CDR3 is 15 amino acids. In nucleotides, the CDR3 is TGCGCCACCAGCCAAGATCACGGACAGTTTTACAAGCAGTACTTC. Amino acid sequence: CATSQDHGQFYKQYF.

This CDR3 reads CARRSNIAGGYNEQFF. DNA of the CDR3: TGTGCCAGGAGGTCAAACATAGCGGGAGGGTACAATGAGCAGTTCTTC. The J gene is TRBJ2-1, the V gene TRBV11-2, with TRBD2 identical over 11 bases. The V gene end was trimmed by 9 bases and the J gene end by 4 bases; junction bases not matched to a gene: 11. CDR3 length equals 16 residues. Germline CDR1 reads SGHAT; CDR2 reads FQNNGV.

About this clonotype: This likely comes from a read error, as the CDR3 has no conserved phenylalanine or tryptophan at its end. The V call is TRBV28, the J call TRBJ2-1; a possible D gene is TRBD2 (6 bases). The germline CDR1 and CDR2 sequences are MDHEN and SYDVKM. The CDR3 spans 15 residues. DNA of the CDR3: TGCGCCAGCAGCCTCGGGAGCGGATTCTACAATGAGCAGTTCCTC. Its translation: CASSLGSGFYNEQFL.

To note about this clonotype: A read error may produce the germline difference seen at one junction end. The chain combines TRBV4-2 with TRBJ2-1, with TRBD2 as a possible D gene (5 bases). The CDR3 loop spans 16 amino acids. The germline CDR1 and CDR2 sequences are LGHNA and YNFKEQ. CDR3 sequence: CVSSPLVGEAYNEQFF. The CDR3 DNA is TGTGTCAGCAGCCCCTTAGTGGGAGAGGCCTACAATGAGCAGTTCTTC.

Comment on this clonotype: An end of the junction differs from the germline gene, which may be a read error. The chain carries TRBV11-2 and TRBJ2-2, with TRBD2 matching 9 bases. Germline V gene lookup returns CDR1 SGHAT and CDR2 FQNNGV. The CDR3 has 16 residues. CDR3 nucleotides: TGTGCCAACAGCTTGGTGGCGCTAGCGGGAACCGGGGAGCTGTTTTTT. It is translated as CANSLVALAGTGELFF.

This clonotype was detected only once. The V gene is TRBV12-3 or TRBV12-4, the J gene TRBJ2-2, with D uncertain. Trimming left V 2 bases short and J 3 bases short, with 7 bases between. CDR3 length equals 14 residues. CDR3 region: CASSLSSYTGELFF. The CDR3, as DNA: TGTGCCAGCAGTTTATCCAGCTACACCGGGGAGCTGTTTTTT.